Included here is one T cell receptor (beta chain) sequence, with context. Original processing notes: Scientists estimated how many nucleated cells there were by amplifying reference gene primers. Profiled with immunoSEQ multiplex PCR; TCRdb holds only in-frame clones, not every one. V and J calls plus clone size are reproduced from that table; the DNA served to infer D and trimming. Of fewer than 300,000 clones listed, under 90% are singletons. These data are taken from a study of blood T cell repertoires in COVID-19. About the study: The United States, Italy and Spain were the sources of the acute and convalescent COVID-19 samples.

The germline gives CDR1 MNHEY, CDR2 SVGEGT. V dropped 6 bases and J dropped 3 bases, with 20 bases sitting between them. There are 17 residues in the CDR3. The material sequenced was peripheral blood. The chain employs TRBV6-2 or TRBV6-3 and TRBJ1-4, with TRBD1 as a possible D gene (6 bases). This clonotype was sampled from a woman aged 60-75 years with active or convalescent COVID-19. Here the CDR3 DNA reads TGTGCCAGCAGCCCGAGCCCGGGACACCCTTCTAATGAAAAACTGTTTTTT. It specifies CASSPSPGHPSNEKLFF.